The 15 T cell receptor beta chains listed next were all sequenced from one sample in a study of CD8+ T cells in alopecia areata. cDNA serving as the sequencing template came from extracted, reverse transcribed RNA. This table comes from immunoSEQ multiplex PCR, and its TCRdb copy is limited to in-frame clones, with some not included. The data hold 110,000 or so clones, with roughly two fifths observed a single time. Sequences were obtained from CD4+ T cells sorted from blood. These receptors originate from a human donor with alopecia areata.

The V call is TRBV29-1, the J call TRBJ2-1, with TRBD1 matching 7 bases. V shed 7 bases and J 9 bases; nucleotides not matched to a gene: 12. The germline V gene has CDR1 SQVTM and CDR2 ANQGSEA. The CDR3 contains 13 residues. The CDR3 region has the DNA TGCAGCGCAGCTCGACAGGGTAGGAGTGAGCAGTTCTTC. As protein: CSAARQGRSEQFF.

This clone has just a few counts. J is TRBJ2-3 and V is TRBV5-6, with D unresolved. There are 15 residues in the CDR3. The V gene lost 0 bases and the J gene lost 2 bases, with 10 bases spanning the gap. Germline V CDR1 and CDR2: SGHDT, YYEEEE. The CDR3 reads CASSLGHHVTDTQYF. The DNA for the CDR3 is TGTGCCAGCAGCTTGGGCCACCATGTCACAGATACGCAGTATTTT.

This chain joins TRBV30 and TRBJ1-2; D not certain. V lost 0 bases to trimming and J lost 8 bases, with 7 bases between them. Germline V lookup: CDR1 GTSNPN, CDR2 SVGIG (reference sequence). This CDR3 region has 11 residues. The CDR3 nucleotides are TGTGCCTGGAGTGTCATCGCGGGCTACACCTTC. It is translated as CAWSVIAGYTF.

DNA for the CDR3: TGTGCCAGCAGCTTAGTTGGAGGGGACTACGAGCAGTACTTC. It translates to CASSLVGGDYEQYF. The rearrangement joins TRBV11-1 to TRBJ2-7, with D tentatively TRBD2 (6 bases). The CDR3 has 14 residues. V lost 1 base and J 3 bases, leaving 10 bases between the germline ends. The germline V gene encodes CDR1 SGHAT and CDR2 FQDESV (reference sequence).

The chain joins TRBV5-1 to TRBJ2-1; D not certain. Germline V gene sequence: CDR1 SGHRS, CDR2 YFSETQ. The CDR3 is 13 residues long. The germline V and J ends were trimmed by 2 bases and 8 bases, with 11 bases remaining between them. This CDR3 is CASSFHAGDEQFF. DNA of the CDR3: TGCGCCAGCAGCTTTCACGCAGGAGATGAGCAGTTCTTC.

The sample holds one count of this clone. The V call is TRBV11-2, the J call TRBJ1-2; no definite D call. The ends were cut back, 5 bases at V and 6 bases at J, with 13 bases in the middle. Per the germline V gene, CDR1 is SGHAT and CDR2 is FQNNGV. The CDR3 totals 13 residues. The CDR3 DNA reads as TGTGCCAGCAGCCTCACCTCAAGGGATGGCTACACCTTC. Residues: CASSLTSRDGYTF.

Only a few counts were recorded for this clone. The chain employs TRBV29-1 and TRBJ2-5; 11 bases fit TRBD1. Germline CDR1 reads SQVTM; CDR2 reads ANQGSEA. The CDR3 contains 14 residues. Germline trimming cut 4 bases from V and 4 bases from J; bases unmatched to any gene: 5. The chain's CDR3 is CSVASGQGVETQYF. The CDR3 DNA reads TGCAGCGTTGCCTCGGGACAGGGGGTAGAGACCCAGTACTTC.

This clone has a count of ten or more. The rearrangement joins TRBV7-2 to TRBJ1-1; D uncertain. The V and J ends lost 6 bases and 1 base respectively, with 15 bases between them. The germline gives CDR1 SGHTA, CDR2 FQGNSA. The CDR3 is 15 amino acids. DNA of the CDR3: TGTGCCAGCAGTCAATTCCCACGTGGGAACACTGAAGCTTTCTTT. Translated, it gives CASSQFPRGNTEAFF.

The chain carries TRBV5-6 and TRBJ2-2; 10 bases are shared with TRBD1. In germline, CDR1 is SGHDT, CDR2 YYEEEE. V gave up 2 bases and J gave up 5 bases; unmatched junction bases: 3. CDR3 length: 15 residues. CDR3 in DNA: TGTGCCAGCAGCTTTTGGGACAGGGGAACCGGGGAGCTGTTTTTT. Amino acid sequence: CASSFWDRGTGELFF.

J is TRBJ1-1 and V is TRBV6-5; D uncertain. Germline-derived CDR1 and CDR2 are MNHEY and SVGAGI. V lost 7 bases and J 11 bases, leaving 17 bases between the germline ends. The CDR3 length is 12 residues. This CDR3 is CASTNPHGLAFF. CDR3 DNA sequence: TGTGCCAGCACCAATCCTCACGGGTTGGCTTTCTTT.

The genes are TRBV4-1 and TRBJ2-4, with TRBD1 as a possible D gene (6 bases). The CDR3 totals 16 residues. Trimming stripped 4 bases from V and 7 bases from J, with 20 bases between. Per the germline V gene, CDR1 is MGHRA and CDR2 is YSYEKL. CDR3 sequence (DNA): TGCGCCAGCAGCCCAGGGGCTACAGCTATGGGGAACATTCAGTACTTC. As protein: CASSPGATAMGNIQYF.

This clone was found once. Here the CDR3 DNA reads TGTGCCAGCAGTTTTGAGGGCACCGGGGAGCTGTTTTTT. It is translated as CASSFEGTGELFF. The genes are TRBV27 and TRBJ2-2; the D gene is possibly TRBD2 (5 bases). In germline, CDR1 is MNHEY, CDR2 SMNVEV (reference sequence). This CDR3 comprises 13 residues. V dropped 3 bases and J dropped 4 bases, with 6 bases sitting between them.

This clone was counted only a few times. The genes are TRBV12-5 and TRBJ2-5, with unresolved D. The CDR3 has 12 residues. Germline V lookup: CDR1 LGHNT, CDR2 FRNRAP. V lost 6 bases and J 5 bases, leaving 10 bases between the germline ends. CDR3 sequence reads: CASGPQRETQYF. The CDR3 nucleotides are TGTGCTAGTGGGCCTCAAAGGGAGACCCAGTACTTC.

This clone was found a few times. This chain links TRBV23-1 with TRBJ2-7, with 7 bases matching TRBD1. TRBV23-1 is assigned to the ORF class and has an uncertain function. CDR3 length: 14 amino acids. Trimming cost V 6 bases and J 5 bases; bases outside gene matches: 10. CDR3 bases: TGCGCCAGCAGGCCTAGGGGGCATTTCCACGAGCAGTACTTC. Translating gives CASRPRGHFHEQYF.

This clone came up a few times. The rearrangement uses TRBV23-1 and TRBJ1-6, with D possibly matching TRBD1 (6 bases). TRBV23-1 is an open reading frame, and its role is uncertain. Trimming pared 2 bases from V and 10 bases from J, leaving 9 bases between. CDR3 length: 13 residues. The CDR3 nucleotides are TGCGCCAGCAGTCAAACAGGGAAATCACCCCTCCACTTT. Translated: CASSQTGKSPLHF.